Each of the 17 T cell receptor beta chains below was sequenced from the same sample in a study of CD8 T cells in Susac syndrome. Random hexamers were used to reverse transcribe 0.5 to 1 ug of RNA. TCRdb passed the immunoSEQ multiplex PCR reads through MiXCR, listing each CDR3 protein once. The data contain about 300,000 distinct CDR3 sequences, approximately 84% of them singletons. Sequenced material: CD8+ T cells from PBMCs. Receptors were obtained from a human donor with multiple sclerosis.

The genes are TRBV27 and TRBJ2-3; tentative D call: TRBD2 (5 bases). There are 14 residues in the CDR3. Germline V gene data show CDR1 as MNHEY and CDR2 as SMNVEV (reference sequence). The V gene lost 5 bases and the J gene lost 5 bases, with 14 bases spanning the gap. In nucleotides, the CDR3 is TGTGCCAGCAGTCCCCGGACTTTGGGAGATACGCAGTATTTT. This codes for CASSPRTLGDTQYF.

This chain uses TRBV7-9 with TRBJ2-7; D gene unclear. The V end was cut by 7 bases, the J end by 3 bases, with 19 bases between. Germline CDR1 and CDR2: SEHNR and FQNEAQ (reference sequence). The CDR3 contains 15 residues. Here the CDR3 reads CASTERGDRYYEQYF. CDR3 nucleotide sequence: TGTGCCAGCACGGAACGAGGAGACCGATACTACGAGCAGTACTTC.

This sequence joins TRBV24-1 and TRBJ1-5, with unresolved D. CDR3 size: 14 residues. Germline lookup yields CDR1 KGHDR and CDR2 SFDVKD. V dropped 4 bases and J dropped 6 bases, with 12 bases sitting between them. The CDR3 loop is CATSDPGVGQPQHF. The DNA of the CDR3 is TGTGCCACCAGTGACCCGGGAGTCGGTCAGCCCCAGCATTTT.

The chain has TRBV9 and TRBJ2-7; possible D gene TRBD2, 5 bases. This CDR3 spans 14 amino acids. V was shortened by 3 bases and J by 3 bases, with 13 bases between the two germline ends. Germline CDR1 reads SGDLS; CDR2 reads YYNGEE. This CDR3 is CASSAEGPDYEQYF. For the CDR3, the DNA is TGTGCCAGCAGCGCCGAGGGTCCTGACTACGAGCAGTACTTC.

Written as DNA, the CDR3 is TGTGCCAGCAGTTTAGGTGGGACTTTTTACGAGCAGTACTTC. Its protein product is CASSLGGTFYEQYF. This chain uses TRBV27 with TRBJ2-7, with D possibly matching TRBD2 (6 bases). The germline V and J ends were trimmed by 2 bases and 4 bases, with 12 bases remaining between them. The CDR3 spans 14 residues. Germline V gene lookup returns CDR1 MNHEY and CDR2 SMNVEV (reference sequence).

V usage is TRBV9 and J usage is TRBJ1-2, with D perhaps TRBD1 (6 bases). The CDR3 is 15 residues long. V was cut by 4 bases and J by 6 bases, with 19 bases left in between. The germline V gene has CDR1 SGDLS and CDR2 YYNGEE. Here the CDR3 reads CASSPPGTSADGYTF. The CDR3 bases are TGTGCCAGCAGCCCTCCCGGGACATCGGCTGATGGCTACACCTTC.

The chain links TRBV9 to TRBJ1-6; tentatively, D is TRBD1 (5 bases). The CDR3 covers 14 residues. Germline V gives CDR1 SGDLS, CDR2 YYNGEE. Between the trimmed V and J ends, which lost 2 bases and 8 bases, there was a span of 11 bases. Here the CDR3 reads CASSVGTAYSPLHF. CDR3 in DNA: TGTGCCAGCAGCGTTGGGACGGCCTATTCACCCCTCCACTTT.

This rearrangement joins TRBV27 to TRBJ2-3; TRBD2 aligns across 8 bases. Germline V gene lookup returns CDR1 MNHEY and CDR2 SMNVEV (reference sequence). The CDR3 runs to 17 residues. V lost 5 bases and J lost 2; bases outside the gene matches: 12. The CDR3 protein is CASSPTWERESTDTQYF. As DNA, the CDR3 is TGTGCCAGCAGTCCCACCTGGGAGCGGGAGTCCACAGATACGCAGTATTTT.

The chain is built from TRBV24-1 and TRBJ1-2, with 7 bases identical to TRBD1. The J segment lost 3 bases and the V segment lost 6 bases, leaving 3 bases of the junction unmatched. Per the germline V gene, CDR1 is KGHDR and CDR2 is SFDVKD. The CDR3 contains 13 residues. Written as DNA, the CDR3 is TGTGCCACCAGTTCAGGACAGGACTATGGCTACACCTTC. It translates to CATSSGQDYGYTF.

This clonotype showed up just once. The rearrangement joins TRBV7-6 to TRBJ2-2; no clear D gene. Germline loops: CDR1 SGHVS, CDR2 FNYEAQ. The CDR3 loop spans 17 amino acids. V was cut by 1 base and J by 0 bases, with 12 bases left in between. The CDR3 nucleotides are TGTGCCAGCAGCTTAGATTCAGCAGAATCGAACACCGGGGAGCTGTTTTTT. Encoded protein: CASSLDSAESNTGELFF.

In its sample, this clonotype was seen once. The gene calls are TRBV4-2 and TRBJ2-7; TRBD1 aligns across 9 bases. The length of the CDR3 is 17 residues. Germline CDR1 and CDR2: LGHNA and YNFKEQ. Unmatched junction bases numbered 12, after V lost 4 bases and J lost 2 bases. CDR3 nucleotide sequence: TGTGCCAGCAGCCCAGTCCCCGGACAGGGGTTGCCCTACGAGCAGTACTTC. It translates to CASSPVPGQGLPYEQYF.

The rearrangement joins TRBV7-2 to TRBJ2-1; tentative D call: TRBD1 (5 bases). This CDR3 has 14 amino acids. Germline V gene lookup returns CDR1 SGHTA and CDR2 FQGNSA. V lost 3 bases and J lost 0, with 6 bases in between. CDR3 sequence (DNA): TGTGCCAGCAGCTTCAGGGTCTCCTACAATGAGCAGTTCTTC. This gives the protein CASSFRVSYNEQFF. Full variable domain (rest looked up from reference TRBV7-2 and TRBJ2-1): GAGVSQSPSNKVTEKGKDVELRCDPISGHTALYWYRQSLGQGLEFLIYFQGNSAPDKSGLPSDRFSAERTGGSVSTLTIQRTQQEDSAVYLCASSFRVSYNEQFFGPGTRLTVL.

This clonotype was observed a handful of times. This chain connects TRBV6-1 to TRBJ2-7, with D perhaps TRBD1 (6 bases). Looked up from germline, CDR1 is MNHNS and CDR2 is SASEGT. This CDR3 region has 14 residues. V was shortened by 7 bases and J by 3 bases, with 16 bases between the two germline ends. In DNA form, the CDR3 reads TGTGCCAGCAAGGTTCGGACAGTCGACTACGAGCAGTACTTC. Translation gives CASKVRTVDYEQYF.

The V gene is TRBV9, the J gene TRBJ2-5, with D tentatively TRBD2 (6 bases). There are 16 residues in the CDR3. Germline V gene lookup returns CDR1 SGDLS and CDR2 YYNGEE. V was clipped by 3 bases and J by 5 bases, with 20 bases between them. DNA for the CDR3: TGTGCCAGCAGCGACCCTAGAATGGCGGGAATTGAGACCCAGTACTTC. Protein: CASSDPRMAGIETQYF. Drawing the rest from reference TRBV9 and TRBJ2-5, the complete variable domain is DSGVTQTPKHLITATGQRVTLRCSPRSGDLSVYWYQQSLDQGLQFLIQYYNGEERAKGNILERFSAQQFPDLHSELNLSSLELGDSALYFCASSDPRMAGIETQYFGPGTRLLVL.

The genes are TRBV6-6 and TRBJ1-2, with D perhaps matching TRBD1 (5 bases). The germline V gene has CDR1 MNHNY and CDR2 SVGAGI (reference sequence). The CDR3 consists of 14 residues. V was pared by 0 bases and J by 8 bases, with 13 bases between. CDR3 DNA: TGTGCCAGCAGTTACTCGGCAGGGCCGGAAGGCTACACCTTC. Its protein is CASSYSAGPEGYTF.

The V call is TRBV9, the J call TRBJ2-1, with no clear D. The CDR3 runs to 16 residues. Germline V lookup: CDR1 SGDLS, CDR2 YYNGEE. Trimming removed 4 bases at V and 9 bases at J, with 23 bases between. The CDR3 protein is CASSSSTGFQVTEQFF. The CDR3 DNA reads TGTGCCAGCAGCTCGTCCACGGGCTTTCAGGTGACTGAGCAGTTCTTC.

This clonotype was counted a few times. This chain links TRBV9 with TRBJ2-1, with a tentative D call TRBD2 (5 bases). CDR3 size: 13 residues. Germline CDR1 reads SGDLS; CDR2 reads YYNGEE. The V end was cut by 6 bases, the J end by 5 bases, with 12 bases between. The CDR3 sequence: CASKGGADNEQFF. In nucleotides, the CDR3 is TGTGCCAGCAAGGGTGGAGCGGACAATGAGCAGTTCTTC.